Listed below are T cell receptor beta chains from one sample, sequenced in a study of shared clonotypes between healthy human individuals. This table comes from immunoSEQ multiplex PCR, and its TCRdb copy is limited to in-frame clones, with some not included. The table lists roughly 300,000 clones, 70% to 75% of them singletons, with roughly 10% in the top ten. The sample comprised memory CD4+ T cells sorted from blood. These receptors were taken from a man younger than 45 in good health. CDR3s include the opening cysteine and the closing phenylalanine or tryptophan. The order of the fields is V gene, clone size, J gene, D gene, CDR3 DNA, CDR3 protein. A D gene is named only where the DNA matches it firmly. Clone size is stated in some rows and not others, as once, few, many or a class when expanded.

TRBV11-2	NA	TRBJ2-5	NA	TGTGCCAGCAGCCGGGGTGACCGGGCTTGGGAGACCCAGTACTTC	CASSRGDRAWETQYF
TRBV6-5	NA	TRBJ2-4	TRBD1	TGTGCCAGCAGTCCGGACAGGGGGGGAAACATTCAGTACTTC	CASSPDRGGNIQYF
TRBV5-8	NA	TRBJ1-4	TRBD1	TGTGCCAGCAGCAAGAACAGGGGTGGACAGGAAAAACTGTTTTTT	CASSKNRGGQEKLFF
TRBV25-1	NA	TRBJ2-2	TRBD1	TGTGCCAGCAGTGAATGGGGGACAGGGAGTTCCGGGGAGCTGTTTTTT	CASSEWGTGSSGELFF
TRBV29-1	NA	TRBJ1-3	NA	TGCAGCGTTGACAGGGTTCCATCTGGAAACACCATATATTTT	CSVDRVPSGNTIYF
TRBV2	NA	TRBJ1-4	TRBD1	TGTGCCAGCAGCGGACAGGGGGTGGCTAATGAAAAACTGTTTTTT	CASSGQGVANEKLFF
TRBV15	NA	TRBJ2-7	NA	TGTGCCACCAGCACCTCGGTAGGCGAGCAGTACTTC	CATSTSVGEQYF
TRBV5-1	few	TRBJ2-7	TRBD2	TGCGCCAGCAGCTCGGGGGGACTATACGAGCAGTACTTC	CASSSGGLYEQYF
TRBV10-3	NA	TRBJ2-2	TRBD1	TGTGCCATCAGGACGGACAGGGATTACACCGGGGAGCTGTTTTTT	CAIRTDRDYTGELFF
TRBV14	NA	TRBJ2-3	NA	TGTGCCAGCAGCCAAGCATTTGGGACAGATACGCAGTATTTT	CASSQAFGTDTQYF
TRBV6-6	NA	TRBJ1-4	NA	TGTGCCAGCAGTTACCCCCTTGATAATGAAAAACTGTTTTTT	CASSYPLDNEKLFF
TRBV9	many	TRBJ2-3	NA	TGTGCCAGCAGCGTAGATTCCAGCACAGATACGCAGTATTTT	CASSVDSSTDTQYF
TRBV15	NA	TRBJ2-7	NA	TGTGCCACCAGCAGAGATATGGACGAGCAGTACTTC	CATSRDMDEQYF
TRBV29-1	few	TRBJ2-1	TRBD2	TGCAGCGGGACACAGGGACTAGCGGGAGAGCAGTTCTTC	CSGTQGLAGEQFF
TRBV27	NA	TRBJ2-4	NA	TGTGCCAGCAGTTTATCCAGGGAAGACATTCAGTACTTC	CASSLSREDIQYF
TRBV14	few	TRBJ1-1	NA	TGTGCCAGCAGCCAAGATGCGCTGACTGAAGCTTTCTTT	CASSQDALTEAFF
TRBV5-1	once	TRBJ1-1	TRBD1	TGCGCCAGCAGCCCAGGGACAGGGTACACTGAAGCTTTCTTT	CASSPGTGYTEAFF
TRBV4-1	NA	TRBJ1-4	TRBD1	TGCGCCAGCAGCCAATGGCAGCAGGGGGGGAATGAAAAACTGTTTTTT	CASSQWQQGGNEKLFF
TRBV10-3	NA	TRBJ1-4	NA	TGTGCCACCAGAGCCGCGGGGGGCGCCGGGGATAATGAAAAACTGTTTTTT	CATRAAGGAGDNEKLFF
TRBV2	few	TRBJ1-1	TRBD1	TGTGCCAGCAGAGCTGGGACAGCCACTGAAGCTTTCTTT	CASRAGTATEAFF
TRBV12-5	NA	TRBJ2-3	NA	TGTGCTAGTGTCCAGGGTTCCGGCACAGATACGCAGTATTTT	CASVQGSGTDTQYF
TRBV7-9	once	TRBJ1-3	NA	TGTGCCAGCAGCTTAGCAGGGAACACCATATATTTT	CASSLAGNTIYF
TRBV28	NA	TRBJ2-2	NA	TGTGCCAGCAGCTCTAAAATCTTCGGGGAGCTGTTTTTT	CASSSKIFGELFF
TRBV9	NA	TRBJ1-1	NA	TGTGCCAGCAGCGTAGCTGGAGGTGAAGCTTTCTTT	CASSVAGGEAFF
TRBV7-2	many	TRBJ1-1	TRBD1	TGTGCCAGCAGCTTTACCGGGACAGTGAAAGCTTTCTTT	CASSFTGTVKAFF
TRBV5-1	NA	TRBJ2-5	NA	TGCGCCAGCAGCCAATTTACAGGGACCCAACAAGAGACCCAGTACTTC	CASSQFTGTQQETQYF
TRBV9	NA	TRBJ2-7	TRBD1	TGTGCCAGCAGCGTGGACAGGGCAGAGTCCTACGAGCAGTACTTC	CASSVDRAESYEQYF
TRBV19	NA	TRBJ2-1	TRBD2	TGTGCCAGTAGTCGGGACTACTACAATGAGCAGTTCTTC	CASSRDYYNEQFF
TRBV7-8	NA	TRBJ2-5	NA	TGTGCCAGCTCCCCGACTAGGCAAGAGACCCAGTACTTC	CASSPTRQETQYF
TRBV5-8	NA	TRBJ2-1	TRBD1	TGTGCCAGCAGCCGCGGACAGGGAAGTGTAAATGAGCAGTTCTTC	CASSRGQGSVNEQFF
TRBV2	NA	TRBJ2-3	NA	TGTGCCAGCCGGACGGGGTCAGATACGCAGTATTTT	CASRTGSDTQYF
TRBV7-2	NA	TRBJ1-2	TRBD1	TGTGCCAGCAGCCGGGACAGCGCCTATGCTGGCTACACCTTC	CASSRDSAYAGYTF
TRBV28	NA	TRBJ1-5	NA	TGTGCCAGCAAGGGCGGGTTTTATAGCAATCAGCCCCAGCATTTT	CASKGGFYSNQPQHF
TRBV6-1	few	TRBJ1-2	NA	TGTGCCAGCAGTGAAGTGGGGGGCGTTGATGGCTACACCTTC	CASSEVGGVDGYTF
TRBV29-1	NA	TRBJ2-7	TRBD1	TGCAGCACCGGGGACAGCTCCTACGAGCAGTACTTC	CSTGDSSYEQYF
TRBV19	NA	TRBJ2-2	NA	TGTGCCAGTAGTATGGCGGGGATTAACACCGGGGAGCTGTTTTTT	CASSMAGINTGELFF
TRBV2	NA	TRBJ2-3	TRBD1	TGTGCCAGCAGTGAAGGGGGACAGGGAATAGGGCAGTATTTT	CASSEGGQGIGQYF
TRBV11-2	many	TRBJ1-1	NA	TGTGCCAGCAGCTTTGGGCTCAGGAGGCCTGGGGCTGAAGCTTTCTTT	CASSFGLRRPGAEAFF
TRBV14	NA	TRBJ2-5	TRBD2	TGTGCCAGCAGCCGAAGAGCGGGGCCGGCAGAGACCCAGTACTTC	CASSRRAGPAETQYF
TRBV9	NA	TRBJ1-3	TRBD1	TGTGCCAGCAGCGTAGATTTGAGGGGACAGGGGAACACCATATATTTT	CASSVDLRGQGNTIYF
TRBV7-8	few	TRBJ1-1	TRBD1	TGTGCCAGCAGCTCCACAGAGGACAGGAGAACTGAAGCTTTCTTT	CASSSTEDRRTEAFF
TRBV19	NA	TRBJ2-5	NA	TGTGCCAGTAGTACCCAAGGGGGATCTCAAGAGACCCAGTACTTC	CASSTQGGSQETQYF
TRBV18	NA	TRBJ2-7	TRBD1	TGTGCCAGCTCACCCCGGACAGGCTCCTACGAGCAGTACTTC	CASSPRTGSYEQYF
TRBV27	NA	TRBJ2-2	TRBD2	TGTGCCAGCAGTTTATTTTCGGGAGGAAACACCGGGGAGCTGTTTTTT	CASSLFSGGNTGELFF
TRBV5-4	NA	TRBJ2-7	NA	TGTGCCAGCAGCTTGGGGATACTAGGGGCGAAAGTCAGGGAGCAGTACTTC	CASSLGILGAKVREQYF
TRBV6-1	NA	TRBJ2-7	NA	TGTGCCAGCAGTGAGTCAGACCAATTTTTCGACGAGCAGTACTTC	CASSESDQFFDEQYF